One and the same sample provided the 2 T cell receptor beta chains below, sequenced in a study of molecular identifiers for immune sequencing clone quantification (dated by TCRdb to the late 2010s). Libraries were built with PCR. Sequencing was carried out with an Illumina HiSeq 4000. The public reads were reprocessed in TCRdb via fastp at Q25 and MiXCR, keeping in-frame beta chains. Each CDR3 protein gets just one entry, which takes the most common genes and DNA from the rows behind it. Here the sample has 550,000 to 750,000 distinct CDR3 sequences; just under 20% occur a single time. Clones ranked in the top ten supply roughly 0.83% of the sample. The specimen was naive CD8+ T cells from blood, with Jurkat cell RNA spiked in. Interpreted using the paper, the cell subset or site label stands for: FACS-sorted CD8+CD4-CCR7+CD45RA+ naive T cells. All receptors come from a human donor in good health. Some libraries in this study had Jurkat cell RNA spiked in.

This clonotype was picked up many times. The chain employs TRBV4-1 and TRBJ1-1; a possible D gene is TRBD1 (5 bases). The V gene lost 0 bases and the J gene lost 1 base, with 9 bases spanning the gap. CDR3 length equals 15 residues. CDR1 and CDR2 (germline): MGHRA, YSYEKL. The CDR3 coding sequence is TGCGCCAGCAGCCAAGATTCAACAGGGAACACTGAAGCTTTCTTT. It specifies CASSQDSTGNTEAFF.

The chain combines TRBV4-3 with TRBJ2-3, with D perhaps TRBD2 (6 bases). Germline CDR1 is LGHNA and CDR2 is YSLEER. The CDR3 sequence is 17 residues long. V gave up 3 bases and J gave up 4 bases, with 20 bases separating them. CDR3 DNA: TGCGCCAGCAGCCACTTAAGCAGCGGGTTTGATGCAGATACGCAGTATTTT. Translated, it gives CASSHLSSGFDADTQYF.